One sample yielded the 6 T cell receptor beta chains listed below, sequenced in a study of T cells in Graves' hyperthyroidism and ophthalmopathy. The investigators amplified TCR beta CDR3 regions from RNA transcripts. During a first-round RT-PCR of the TCR CDR3, the HTBI primer set was used. In TCRdb, the multiplex PCR reads were re-called with MiXCR into one record per CDR3 protein. Here the sample spans roughly 640,000 distinct CDR3 sequences, 16% being singletons. Sequencing was performed on blood. These TCRs come from a woman in her forties with Graves' ophthalmopathy.

This clonotype was recorded many times. This chain connects TRBV7-2 to TRBJ2-7; the match to TRBD2 covers 10 bases. The germline gives CDR1 SGHTA, CDR2 FQGNSA. The CDR3 extends over 15 amino acids. With V trimmed by 4 bases and J by 4 bases, 7 bases remained unmatched. The CDR3 DNA reads TGTGCCAGCAGCTCCTCGGGACTAGCGCCTTACGAGCAGTACTTC. Translation: CASSSSGLAPYEQYF.

The table lists this clonotype with a few counts. The gene calls are TRBV20-1 and TRBJ2-1; 7 bases are a match to TRBD1. V was pared by 5 bases and J by 4 bases, with 8 bases of the junction left unmatched. CDR1 DFQATT and CDR2 SNEGSKA come from the germline V gene (reference sequence). This CDR3 spans 14 amino acids. Here the CDR3 reads CSALDRVNYNEQFF. The CDR3 DNA sequence: TGCAGTGCTCTTGACAGGGTGAATTACAATGAGCAGTTCTTC.

This clonotype was detected ten times or more. The chain joins TRBV5-5 to TRBJ2-5, with D tentatively TRBD2 (5 bases). The CDR3 extends over 15 amino acids. V gave up 4 bases and J gave up 5 bases, with 18 bases separating them. CDR1 and CDR2 (germline): SGHKS, YYEKEE (reference sequence). The CDR3 protein is CASSPLLDRRETQYF. The CDR3 nucleotides read TGTGCCAGCAGCCCACTACTTGATAGGAGGGAGACCCAGTACTTC.

This clonotype was detected only a few times. This chain joins TRBV15 and TRBJ2-5; perhaps D is TRBD1 or TRBD2 (6 bases each). Germline values: CDR1 LNHNV, CDR2 YYDKDF (reference sequence). The V and J ends lost 0 bases and 7 bases respectively, with 12 bases between them. This CDR3 has 14 amino acids. Written as DNA, the CDR3 is TGTGCCACCAGCAGAGATCGGGGGCAGAGGACCCAGTACTTC. Amino acid sequence: CATSRDRGQRTQYF.

In this sample, this clonotype turned up a few times. This chain joins TRBV12-3 or TRBV12-4 and TRBJ1-1; perhaps TRBD1 as D (6 bases). This CDR3 spans 13 amino acids. Trimming left V 6 bases short and J 4 bases short, with 12 bases between. In nucleotides, the CDR3 is TGTGCCAGCAGCGCGATGGGGGCCACTGAAGCTTTCTTT. It yields the protein CASSAMGATEAFF.

This chain links TRBV6-1 with TRBJ2-5; 10 bases are shared with TRBD1. The CDR3 has 16 amino acids. V dropped 6 bases and J dropped 5; count of bases not matched to a gene: 12. Germline-derived CDR1 and CDR2 are MNHNS and SASEGT. The CDR3 coding sequence is TGTGCCAGCAGACACCCTTGGACAGGGGGAGGGGAGACCCAGTACTTC. Its translation is CASRHPWTGGGETQYF.